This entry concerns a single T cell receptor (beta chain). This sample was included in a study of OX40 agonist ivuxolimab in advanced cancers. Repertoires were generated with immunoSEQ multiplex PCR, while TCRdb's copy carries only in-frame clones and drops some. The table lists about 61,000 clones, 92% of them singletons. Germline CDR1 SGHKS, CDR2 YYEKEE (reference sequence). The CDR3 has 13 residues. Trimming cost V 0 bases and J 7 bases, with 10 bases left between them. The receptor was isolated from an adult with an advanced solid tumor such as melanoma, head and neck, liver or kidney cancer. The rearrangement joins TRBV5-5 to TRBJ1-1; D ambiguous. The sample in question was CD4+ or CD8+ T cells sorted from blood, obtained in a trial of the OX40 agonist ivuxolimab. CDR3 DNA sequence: TGTGCCAGCAGCTTGGCCACCGAATATGAAGCTTTCTTT. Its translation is CASSLATEYEAFF.